The 28 T cell receptor beta chains below were found in one sample sequenced in a study of shared clonotypes between healthy human individuals. The protocol was immunoSEQ multiplex PCR, while the TCRdb copy is restricted to in-frame clones and leaves out a portion. The sample records under 2.5 million clones, roughly 90% being singletons. The sample taken for sequencing was naive CD4+ T cells from PBMCs. Specified subset: CD45RA+ positively selected. All receptors derive from a man aged 18 to 35 in good health. Some clones in this sample may be carry-over from other donors' samples.

In regard to this clone: Additional DNA sequences in this sample encode the identical CDR3. V is TRBV5-1 and J is TRBJ2-2, with TRBD2 identical over 10 bases. The junction had 3 bases not matched to a gene; V was cut back by 0 bases and J by 7 bases. CDR1 is SGHRS, CDR2 YFSETQ, per germline. The CDR3 spans 15 residues. CDR3 sequence reads: CASSLGLAGVGELFF. CDR3 in DNA: TGCGCCAGCAGCTTGGGGCTAGCGGGAGTCGGGGAGCTGTTTTTT.

The J gene is TRBJ2-7, the V gene TRBV25-1; TRBD2 matches 14 bases. The CDR3 consists of 17 residues. The trim removed 6 bases at V and 6 bases at J, leaving 13 bases unmatched. Germline CDR1 and CDR2: MGHDK and SYGVNS. CDR3 in DNA: TGTGCCAGCAGCCTGACTAGCGGGAGGGCCGGGGGCCTCGAGCAGTACTTC. This sequence encodes CASSLTSGRAGGLEQYF.

The chain carries TRBV7-2 and TRBJ2-7; tentative D call: TRBD1 (5 bases). Trimming left V 7 bases short and J 0 bases short, with 10 bases between. The germline gives CDR1 SGHTA, CDR2 FQGNSA. The CDR3 extends over 13 amino acids. CDR3 in amino acids: CASKGAASYEQYF. Written as DNA, the CDR3 is TGTGCCAGCAAAGGGGCAGCCTCCTACGAGCAGTACTTC.

CDR3 bases: TGCGCCAGCAGCACGGGACACGGAGAGACCCAGTACTTC. Its translation: CASSTGHGETQYF. The genes are TRBV5-1 and TRBJ2-5; D perhaps matches TRBD1 (6 bases). The V gene lost 4 bases and the J gene lost 4 bases, with 11 bases spanning the gap. The CDR3 has 13 amino acids. Germline CDR1 SGHRS, CDR2 YFSETQ.

The chain has TRBV21-1 and TRBJ2-7. TRBV21-1 counts as a pseudogene. This CDR3 comprises 14 residues. Here the CDR3 DNA reads TGTGCCAGCAGCAAAGAGGGCCCCTCGGGCGAGCAGTACTTC. Translation: CASSKEGPSGEQYF.

The chain joins TRBV14 to TRBJ2-7; D tentatively fits TRBD1 or TRBD2 (5 bases each). V shed 5 bases and J shed 0 bases, with 11 bases lying between them. The CDR3 loop spans 14 amino acids. The germline V gene encodes CDR1 SGHDN and CDR2 FVKESK. The chain's CDR3 is CASSFRDGSYEQYF. The CDR3 coding sequence is TGTGCCAGCAGCTTCCGGGACGGCTCCTACGAGCAGTACTTC. Complete variable domain (other parts from reference TRBV14 and TRBJ2-7): EAGVTQFPSHSVIEKGQTVTLRCDPISGHDNLYWYRRVMGKEIKFLLHFVKESKQDESGMPNNRFLAERTGGTYSTLKVQPAELEDSGVYFCASSFRDGSYEQYFGPGTRLTVT.

The rearrangement joins TRBV27 to TRBJ1-2; 9 positions agree with TRBD1. CDR3 length: 12 amino acids. The germline CDR1 and CDR2 sequences are MNHEY and SMNVEV (reference sequence). The V gene end was trimmed by 9 bases and the J gene end by 6 bases; junction bases not matched to a gene: 5. DNA of the CDR3: TGTGCCAGGCAACAGGGGGCGGATGGCTACACCTTC. Encoded protein: CARQQGADGYTF.

The chain links TRBV19 to TRBJ1-2, with 7 bases matching TRBD1. After removal of 6 bases from V and 7 bases from J, the junction contained 8 bases not matched to a gene. Germline V gene data show CDR1 as LNHDA and CDR2 as SQIVND (reference sequence). This CDR3 spans 13 amino acids. The CDR3 is CASSDRQGGGYTF. The DNA for the CDR3 is TGTGCCAGTAGCGACCGACAGGGTGGTGGCTACACCTTC.

V is TRBV5-8 and J is TRBJ2-3, with a possible D match to TRBD1 (5 bases). The CDR3 totals 17 residues. Looked up from germline, CDR1 is SGHTS and CDR2 is YDEGEE. Between the trimmed V and J ends, which lost 4 bases and 0 bases, there was a span of 18 bases. This chain's CDR3 is CASSQGTTSFSTDTQYF. CDR3 bases: TGTGCCAGCAGCCAGGGAACCACCTCCTTTAGCACAGATACGCAGTATTTT.

The CDR3 protein is CASSGGLGAAGANVLTF. The CDR3 region has the DNA TGTGCCAGCAGTGGGGGCTTGGGGGCTGCGGGGGCCAACGTCCTGACTTTC. The rearrangement joins TRBV25-1 to TRBJ2-6; a possible D gene is TRBD1 (6 bases). CDR1 and CDR2 from the germline V gene are MGHDK and SYGVNS. The CDR3 consists of 17 residues. V was trimmed by 4 bases and J by 4 bases, leaving 17 bases between them.

The table lists this clone with a few counts. The J gene is TRBJ2-7, the V gene TRBV6-6; D is uncertain. The V end lost 9 bases, the J end lost 2 bases, and 14 bases lay between the germline ends. The length of the CDR3 is 13 residues. CDR1 and CDR2 (germline): MNHNY, SVGAGI (reference sequence). CDR3 sequence reads: CASKERGTYEQYF. The CDR3 DNA sequence: TGTGCCAGTAAGGAGCGTGGAACCTACGAGCAGTACTTC.

The V and J genes are TRBV5-6 and TRBJ2-1; 9 nucleotides agree with TRBD2. This CDR3 spans 16 amino acids. Trimming removed 2 bases from V and 0 bases from J; junction bases left unmatched: 3. From germline, CDR1 is SGHDT and CDR2 YYEEEE. In nucleotides, the CDR3 is TGTGCCAGCAGCTTCCTTAGCGGGAGCTCCTACAATGAGCAGTTCTTC. Protein: CASSFLSGSSYNEQFF.

V and J are TRBV11-3 and TRBJ2-1, with 7 bases lining up with TRBD1. This CDR3 is 17 amino acids long. The V segment lost 0 bases and the J segment 1 base; nucleotides outside the gene matches: 6. CDR1 and CDR2 from the germline V gene are SGHNT and YENEEA. CDR3 DNA: TGTGCCAGCAGCTTAGACAGGGGGTCATGGTCCTACAATGAGCAGTTCTTC. As protein: CASSLDRGSWSYNEQFF.

The chain links TRBV6-5 to TRBJ2-2, with unresolved D. The V end was cut by 10 bases, the J end by 7 bases, with 10 bases between. This CDR3 has 11 amino acids. Germline V lookup: CDR1 MNHEY, CDR2 SVGAGI. The CDR3 DNA follows: TGTGCCATCGGTAAAATCGGGGAGCTGTTTTTT. It codes for CAIGKIGELFF.

This chain links TRBV7-8 with TRBJ2-4, with TRBD1 matching 8 bases. The CDR3 extends over 16 amino acids. Germline lookup yields CDR1 SGHVS and CDR2 FQNEAQ. The V segment lost 5 bases and the J segment 0 bases; nucleotides outside the gene matches: 6. CDR3 in DNA: TGTGCCAGCAGCCTACGACAGGGGATAGCCAAAAACATTCAGTACTTC. Its translation is CASSLRQGIAKNIQYF.

This clone was detected a few times. J is TRBJ1-5 and V is TRBV18; D perhaps matches TRBD1 (6 bases). The CDR3 is made up of 15 amino acids. Trimming took 3 bases from V and 7 from J, leaving 16 bases between them. Germline CDR1 reads KGHSH; CDR2 reads LQKENI. CDR3 bases: TGTGCCAGCTCACCGGGAGGGCAGGGGAGCCAGCCCCAGCATTTT. Its translation: CASSPGGQGSQPQHF.

The J gene is TRBJ1-2, the V gene TRBV7-9; 8 bases fit TRBD1. The CDR3 is 14 amino acids. The J segment lost 8 bases and the V segment lost 5 bases, leaving 10 bases of the junction unmatched. The germline gives CDR1 SEHNR, CDR2 FQNEAQ (reference sequence). CDR3 bases: TGTGCCAGCAGCCCACAGGGGGGCTTTCTGGGCTACACCTTC. It yields the protein CASSPQGGFLGYTF.

The chain combines TRBV18 with TRBJ2-1, with unresolved D. V gave up 1 base and J gave up 1 base, with 14 bases separating them. Looked up from germline, CDR1 is KGHSH and CDR2 is LQKENI. This CDR3 spans 17 amino acids. CDR3 sequence (DNA): TGTGCCAGCTCACCACAGTGGGCGGCCTTGTCCTACAATGAGCAGTTCTTC. Translated, it gives CASSPQWAALSYNEQFF.

The rearrangement joins TRBV18 to TRBJ2-6; D is ambiguous. The CDR3 consists of 16 residues. Per germline, CDR1 KGHSH and CDR2 LQKENI. V dropped 1 base and J dropped 2 bases, with 9 bases sitting between them. The CDR3 region has the DNA TGTGCCAGCTCACCACGGTTAGATCCTGGGGCCAACGTCCTGACTTTC. Protein product: CASSPRLDPGANVLTF.

The J gene is TRBJ2-5, the V gene TRBV9, with D unresolved. The CDR3 consists of 13 residues. CDR1 and CDR2 (germline): SGDLS, YYNGEE. Trimming removed 4 bases at V and 5 bases at J, with 12 bases between. CDR3 nucleotide sequence: TGTGCCAGCAGCCAGAGAGGCTGGGAGACCCAGTACTTC. Translation gives CASSQRGWETQYF.

This chain joins TRBV11-2 and TRBJ2-1; 9 nucleotides align to TRBD2. Unmatched junction bases numbered 5, after V lost 4 bases and J lost 1 base. Germline V CDR1 and CDR2: SGHAT, FQNNGV. CDR3 length: 16 amino acids. The chain's CDR3 is CASSSLSGRSYNEQFF. The CDR3 DNA is TGTGCCAGCAGCTCTCTTAGCGGGAGATCCTACAATGAGCAGTTCTTC.

The chain employs TRBV6-1 and TRBJ2-5; D ambiguous. Trimming stripped 7 bases from V and 0 bases from J, with 9 bases between. This CDR3 has 13 amino acids. The germline V gene has CDR1 MNHNS and CDR2 SASEGT. The CDR3 loop reads CASIGRYQETQYF. The CDR3 DNA is TGTGCCAGCATTGGCCGGTACCAAGAGACCCAGTACTTC.

The chain carries TRBV15 and TRBJ1-2; D perhaps matches TRBD1 (6 bases). Trimming cost V 1 base and J 1 base, with 16 bases left between them. Germline V CDR1 and CDR2: LNHNV, YYDKDF (reference sequence). The CDR3 is 17 residues long. The CDR3, as DNA: TGTGCCACCAGCAGAGCTGCAAGACAGGAAAGTAACTATGGCTACACCTTC. Translated: CATSRAARQESNYGYTF.

A single count supports this clone. This chain uses TRBV5-4 with TRBJ2-5; TRBD2 matches at 10 bases. CDR1 and CDR2 from the germline V gene are SGHNT and YYREEE (reference sequence). This CDR3 region has 16 residues. J gave up 0 bases and V 0 bases, and 2 bases lay outside the gene matches. The chain's CDR3 is CASSLAGLADQETQYF. In nucleotides, the CDR3 is TGTGCCAGCAGCTTGGCTGGACTAGCGGACCAAGAGACCCAGTACTTC.

This rearrangement joins TRBV21-1 to TRBJ2-7; the table calls TRBD1, which could not be checked here. TRBV21-1 is classified as a pseudogene. This CDR3 is 14 amino acids long. In DNA, the CDR3 is TGTGCCAGCAGCCTTTACAGGGGGCATTACGAGCAGTACTTC. This codes for CASSLYRGHYEQYF.

This chain connects TRBV28 to TRBJ2-5; 8 bases are shared with TRBD2. Germline CDR1 is MDHEN and CDR2 is SYDVKM. This CDR3 is built from 17 residues. V lost 3 bases to trimming and J lost 7 bases; unmatched junction nucleotides: 16. CDR3 region: CASSFGGAGGPPGTQYF. CDR3 coding DNA: TGTGCCAGCAGTTTCGGGGGGGCGGGAGGCCCCCCGGGGACCCAGTACTTC. The variable domain in full, with the rest retrieved from reference TRBV28 and TRBJ2-5, is DVKVTQSSRYLVKRTGEKVFLECVQDMDHENMFWYRQDPGLGLRLIYFSYDVKMKEKGDIPEGYSVSREKKERFSLILESASTNQTSMYLCASSFGGAGGPPGTQYFGPGTRLLVL.

The chain has TRBV6-4 and TRBJ1-6; 7 bases line up with TRBD1. This CDR3 comprises 15 residues. Per the germline V gene, CDR1 is MRHNA and CDR2 is SNTAGT. Trimming cost V 6 bases and J 7 bases; bases outside gene matches: 9. The CDR3 reads CASSPQGTANSPLHF. The CDR3 region has the DNA TGTGCCAGCAGCCCACAGGGGACGGCGAATTCACCCCTCCACTTT.

With respect to this clone: This same CDR3 is encoded by further DNA sequences in the sample. This chain connects TRBV6-5 to TRBJ2-7; a weak D match, TRBD2 (6 bases). V lost 6 bases and J 4 bases, leaving 10 bases between the germline ends. Germline V gives CDR1 MNHEY, CDR2 SVGAGI. CDR3 size: 12 residues. The CDR3 loop reads CASSPRGYEQYF. CDR3 DNA sequence: TGTGCCAGCAGCCCCCGGGGGTACGAGCAGTACTTC.